This T cell receptor (beta chain) comes out of a study of CD8 T cells in ankylosing spondylitis. Study results and caveats: In ankylosing spondylitis blood, a motif of roughly 8 highly homologous TCR beta variants appeared characteristic. Reportedly, disease-linked clones are significantly enriched in ankylosing spondylitis patients' matched synovial fluid.

A quantitative 5'-RACE method, one with molecular barcodes, was used to make TCR beta libraries. TCRdb independently ran MiXCR on the 5' RACE reads; one entry per CDR3 protein. The sample carries approximately 350,000 distinct CDR3 sequences, under 15% recorded once. Worth noting for this clonotype: Its antigen is not identified.

This CDR3 has 16 residues. Trimming took 5 bases from V and 0 from J, leaving 16 bases between them. The germline gives CDR1 SGHVS, CDR2 FNYEAQ. The sequenced sample consisted of blood, either unsorted or a sorted T cell fraction (not recorded which). This sequence joins TRBV7-6 and TRBJ1-1; weak D call: TRBD1 (6 bases). This TCR derives from a male donor with ankylosing spondylitis or in good health (not recorded which). The CDR3 DNA follows: TGTGCCAGCAGCGCCTACAGGGCGGTAGTGAACACTGAAGCTTTCTTT. Protein product: CASSAYRAVVNTEAFF.